The 20 T cell receptor beta chains below come from one sample, sequenced in a study of blood T cell repertoires in COVID-19. The repertoire was sequenced with immunoSEQ multiplex PCR; TCRdb's copy has only in-frame clones and lacks some. The repertoire holds about 250,000 clones, with 84% as singletons. Sequenced sample: peripheral blood. Receptors were obtained from a man aged 50 or older with acute or convalescent COVID-19.

This chain connects TRBV6-5 to TRBJ1-2; the D gene is possibly TRBD1 (6 bases). The CDR3 has 14 amino acids. Between the trimmed V and J ends, which lost 2 bases and 2 bases, there was a span of 9 bases. CDR1 and CDR2 from the germline V gene are MNHEY and SVGAGI. This chain's CDR3 is CASSYTQGNYGYTF. The DNA for the CDR3 is TGTGCCAGCAGTTACACACAGGGCAACTATGGCTACACCTTC.

The gene calls are TRBV4-1 and TRBJ2-3; TRBD1 matches 8 bases. The CDR3 length is 16 residues. Per the germline V gene, CDR1 is MGHRA and CDR2 is YSYEKL. V gave up 3 bases and J gave up 0 bases; unmatched junction bases: 5. DNA of the CDR3: TGCGCCAGCAGCCAGCAACAGGGGGTGAGCACAGATACGCAGTATTTT. It specifies CASSQQQGVSTDTQYF.

This clone came up once. This chain joins TRBV15 and TRBJ2-7, with 9 bases matching TRBD2. V gave up 0 bases and J gave up 4 bases; unmatched junction bases: 7. The germline V gene encodes CDR1 LNHNV and CDR2 YYDKDF (reference sequence). CDR3 length equals 16 residues. CDR3 protein: CATSRDLATSGYEQYF. For the CDR3, the DNA is TGTGCCACCAGCAGAGATCTGGCGACTAGCGGTTACGAGCAGTACTTC. The complete variable domain, with remaining parts taken from reference TRBV15 and TRBJ2-7, reads DAMVIQNPRYQVTQFGKPVTLSCSQTLNHNVMYWYQQKSSQAPKLLFHYYDKDFNNEADTPDNFQSRRPNTSFCFLDIRSPGLGDTAMYLCATSRDLATSGYEQYFGPGTRLTVT.

V usage is TRBV7-2 and J usage is TRBJ2-7, with a tentative D call TRBD1 (6 bases). CDR3 length: 14 residues. V lost 3 bases, J lost 3 bases, and 12 bases lay in between. CDR1 is SGHTA, CDR2 FQGNSA, per germline. The CDR3 is CASSFSGQSYEQYF. The CDR3 bases are TGTGCCAGCAGCTTCTCTGGACAGAGCTACGAGCAGTACTTC.

This sequence joins TRBV7-9 and TRBJ1-2; D not certain. Trimming stripped 5 bases from V and 6 bases from J, with 13 bases between. Germline V gene sequence: CDR1 SEHNR, CDR2 FQNEAQ (reference sequence). The CDR3 runs 13 residues. For the CDR3, the DNA is TGTGCCAGCAGCCAAGAGGGAGGGAATGGCTACACCTTC. The encoded protein is CASSQEGGNGYTF.

V and J are TRBV18 and TRBJ2-7; 8 bases fit TRBD2. The CDR3 runs 15 residues. The junction had 6 bases not matched to a gene; V was cut back by 4 bases and J by 1 base. From germline, CDR1 is KGHSH and CDR2 LQKENI. This chain's CDR3 is CASSQSGSTSYEQYF. DNA for the CDR3: TGTGCCAGCTCACAAAGCGGGAGTACGTCCTACGAGCAGTACTTC.

This clone was seen more than once but under ten times. The CDR3 nucleotides read TGTGCCAGCAGTTCAACCGGGACAGGGGTGGGCAATGAGCAGTTCTTC. Translated: CASSSTGTGVGNEQFF. The chain links TRBV28 to TRBJ2-1; TRBD1 matches 10 bases. Trimming at V came to 4 bases and at J to 6 bases, leaving 9 bases not matched to a gene. The germline V gene encodes CDR1 MDHEN and CDR2 SYDVKM. The CDR3 covers 16 residues. The full variable domain, in which reference TRBV28 and TRBJ2-1 provide the parts outside the CDR3, is DVKVTQSSRYLVKRTGEKVFLECVQDMDHENMFWYRQDPGLGLRLIYFSYDVKMKEKGDIPEGYSVSREKKERFSLILESASTNQTSMYLCASSSTGTGVGNEQFFGPGTRLTVL.

The chain joins TRBV5-4 to TRBJ2-5, with 9 bases fitting TRBD2. This CDR3 is built from 18 residues. After removal of 1 base from V and 2 bases from J, the junction contained 12 bases not matched to a gene. CDR1 is SGHNT, CDR2 YYREEE, per germline (reference sequence). The CDR3, as DNA: TGTGCCAGCAGCTTGTGGGCTAGCGGGACCATGGGTCAAGAGACCCAGTACTTC. This encodes CASSLWASGTMGQETQYF.

V and J are TRBV7-8 and TRBJ2-2, with a possible D match to TRBD1 (6 bases). Trimming left V 2 bases short and J 1 base short, with 20 bases between. The CDR3 covers 19 residues. Germline values: CDR1 SGHVS, CDR2 FQNEAQ. In DNA form, the CDR3 reads TGTGCCAGCAGCTTACCGGTAGGCAGGGGACGGATGAACACCGGGGAGCTGTTTTTT. It translates to CASSLPVGRGRMNTGELFF.

CDR3: CASSVGGYGTQYF. CDR3 DNA sequence: TGTGCCAGCAGCGTGGGAGGGTATGGGACCCAGTACTTC. The rearrangement links TRBV9 to TRBJ2-5; TRBD2 aligns across 7 bases. J gave up 7 bases and V 2 bases, and 5 bases lay outside the gene matches. The CDR3 has 13 amino acids. Per the germline V gene, CDR1 is SGDLS and CDR2 is YYNGEE.

J is TRBJ2-7 and V is TRBV5-4, with TRBD2 identical over 10 bases. The CDR3 is 16 residues long. Germline lookup yields CDR1 SGHNT and CDR2 YYREEE (reference sequence). J was trimmed by 4 bases and V by 0 bases; bases with no gene match: 7. The DNA of the CDR3 is TGTGCCAGCAGCTTGGGACTAGCGGGTCTATGGTACGAGCAGTACTTC. Translating it yields CASSLGLAGLWYEQYF.

The chain has TRBV24-1 and TRBJ2-5, with D tentatively TRBD2 (5 bases). The CDR3 contains 12 residues. The V end lost 2 bases, the J end lost 6 bases, and 6 bases lay between the germline ends. Germline V lookup: CDR1 KGHDR, CDR2 SFDVKD. Written as DNA, the CDR3 is TGTGCCACCAGTGATTCGGGGAAGACCCAGTACTTC. Residues: CATSDSGKTQYF.

The chain uses TRBV9 and TRBJ2-7, with 11 bases fitting TRBD2. V lost 3 bases and J lost 4; bases outside the gene matches: 12. CDR3 length: 17 amino acids. Per germline, CDR1 SGDLS and CDR2 YYNGEE. The CDR3 sequence is CASSEGLAGGKWYEQYF. CDR3 sequence (DNA): TGTGCCAGCAGCGAGGGGTTAGCGGGAGGGAAATGGTACGAGCAGTACTTC.

The DNA for the CDR3 is TGTGCCACCAGTGATTCCCCGAGGGACAATGAGCAGTTCTTC. Residues: CATSDSPRDNEQFF. The J gene is TRBJ2-1, the V gene TRBV24-1; a weak D match, TRBD2 (5 bases). This CDR3 is built from 14 residues. Per germline, CDR1 KGHDR and CDR2 SFDVKD. V lost 2 bases and J lost 5, with 9 bases in between.

The V gene is TRBV15, the J gene TRBJ1-5; 10 positions agree with TRBD1. The CDR3 runs to 13 residues. Looked up from germline, CDR1 is LNHNV and CDR2 is YYDKDF (reference sequence). Germline trimming cut 5 bases from V and 6 bases from J; bases unmatched to any gene: 1. CDR3 bases: TGTGCCACCAGCGGACAGGGGGGTCAGCCCCAGCATTTT. This sequence encodes CATSGQGGQPQHF.

V is TRBV2 and J is TRBJ2-7; 8 bases align to TRBD2. The V gene's germline CDR1 is SNHLY and CDR2 FYNNEI. V gave up 6 bases and J gave up 0 bases; unmatched junction bases: 10. This CDR3 contains 16 residues. The CDR3 DNA reads TGTGCCAGCAGAGAGCCTCGGGAGGGGTCCTCCTACGAGCAGTACTTC. Protein: CASREPREGSSYEQYF.

For this clone: The same CDR3 can be traced to other DNA sequences in this sample. This chain connects TRBV2 to TRBJ2-7, with D perhaps TRBD2 (5 bases). The V gene lost 5 bases and the J gene lost 3 bases, with 8 bases spanning the gap. Germline lookup yields CDR1 SNHLY and CDR2 FYNNEI. The CDR3 spans 12 residues. For the CDR3, the DNA is TGTGCCAGCAGTTTAGGAGGCTACGAGCAGTACTTC. This translates into CASSLGGYEQYF.

This clone was seen only a few times. The chain employs TRBV6-1 and TRBJ2-7; TRBD2 matches at 8 bases. J was trimmed by 6 bases and V by 3 bases; bases with no gene match: 10. The CDR3 totals 15 residues. Germline assignment: CDR1 MNHNS and CDR2 SASEGT. The CDR3 loop is CASSDLSAGVREQYF. The CDR3 coding sequence is TGTGCCAGCAGTGACCTATCAGCGGGAGTGCGCGAGCAGTACTTC.

Only one count was recorded for this clone. The gene calls are TRBV7-9 and TRBJ2-3, with 9 bases identical to TRBD2. V shed 2 bases, J shed 0 bases, and the junction held 9 bases outside the gene matches. The CDR3 has 18 amino acids. CDR1 is SEHNR, CDR2 FQNEAQ, per germline (reference sequence). CDR3 DNA sequence: TGTGCCAGCAGCTTATGGCTAGCGGGGATCTATAGCACAGATACGCAGTATTTT. This gives the protein CASSLWLAGIYSTDTQYF.

The chain joins TRBV6-1 to TRBJ1-5, with 7 bases lining up with TRBD1. Trimming removed 0 bases from V and 0 bases from J; junction bases left unmatched: 8. Germline lookup yields CDR1 MNHNS and CDR2 SASEGT. The CDR3 loop spans 18 amino acids. CDR3 sequence: CASSEARGTVYSNQPQHF. CDR3 sequence (DNA): TGTGCCAGCAGTGAAGCGAGGGGGACAGTTTATAGCAATCAGCCCCAGCATTTT.